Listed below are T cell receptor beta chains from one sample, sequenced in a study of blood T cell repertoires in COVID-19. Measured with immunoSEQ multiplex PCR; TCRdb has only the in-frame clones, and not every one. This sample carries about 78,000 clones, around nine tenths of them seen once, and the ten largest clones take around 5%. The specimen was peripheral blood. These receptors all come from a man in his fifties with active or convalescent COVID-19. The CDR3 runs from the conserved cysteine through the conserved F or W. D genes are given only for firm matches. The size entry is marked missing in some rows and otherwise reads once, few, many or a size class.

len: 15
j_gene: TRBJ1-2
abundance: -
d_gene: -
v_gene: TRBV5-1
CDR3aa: CASSPARTANYGYTF
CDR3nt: TGCGCCAGCAGCCCCGCTCGGACAGCTAACTATGGCTACACCTTC

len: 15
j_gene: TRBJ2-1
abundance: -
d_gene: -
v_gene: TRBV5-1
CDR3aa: CASSPLASSYNEQFF
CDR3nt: TGCGCCAGCAGCCCCCTAGCGAGCTCCTACAATGAGCAGTTCTTC

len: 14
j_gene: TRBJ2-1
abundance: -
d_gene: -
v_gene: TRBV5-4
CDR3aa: CASSLGDIYNEQFF
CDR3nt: TGTGCCAGCAGCCTTGGCGACATTTACAATGAGCAGTTCTTC

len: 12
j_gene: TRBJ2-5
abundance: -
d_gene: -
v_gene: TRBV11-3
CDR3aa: CASSPPSGTQYF
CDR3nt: TGTGCCAGCAGCCCCCCTTCGGGGACCCAGTACTTC

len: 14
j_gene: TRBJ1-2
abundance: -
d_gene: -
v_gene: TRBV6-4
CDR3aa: CASSPQGLNYGYTF
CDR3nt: TGTGCCAGCAGTCCCCAGGGGCTTAACTATGGCTACACCTTC

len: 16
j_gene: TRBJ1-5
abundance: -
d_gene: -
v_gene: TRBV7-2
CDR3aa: CASSQSRGLSNQPQHF
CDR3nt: TGTGCCAGCAGCCAGAGTCGGGGTCTTAGCAATCAGCCCCAGCATTTT

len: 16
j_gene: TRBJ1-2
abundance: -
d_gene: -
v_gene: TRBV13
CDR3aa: CASSLRGTLNLYGYTF
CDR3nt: TGTGCCAGCAGCTTACGAGGCACCCTGAATCTCTATGGCTACACCTTC

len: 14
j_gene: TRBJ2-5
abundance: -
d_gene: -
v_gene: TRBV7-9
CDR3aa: CASSNRAFQETQYF
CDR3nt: TGTGCCAGCTCTAACAGGGCCTTCCAAGAGACCCAGTACTTC

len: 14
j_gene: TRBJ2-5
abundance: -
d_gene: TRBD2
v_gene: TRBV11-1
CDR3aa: CASSLGTRGETQYF
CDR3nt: TGTGCCAGCAGCCTCGGGACTAGGGGCGAGACCCAGTACTTC

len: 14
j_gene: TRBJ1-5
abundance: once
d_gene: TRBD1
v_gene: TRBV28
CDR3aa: CASSLVGGYQPQHF
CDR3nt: TGTGCCAGCAGTTTAGTAGGGGGCTATCAGCCCCAGCATTTT

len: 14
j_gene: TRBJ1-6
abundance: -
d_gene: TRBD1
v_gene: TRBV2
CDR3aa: CASSKGDRASPLHF
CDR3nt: TGTGCCAGCAGTAAGGGGGACAGGGCTTCACCCCTCCACTTT

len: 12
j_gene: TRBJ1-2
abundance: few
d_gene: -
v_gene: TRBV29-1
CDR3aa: CSVGIQGSGYTF
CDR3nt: TGCAGCGTTGGGATACAGGGCTCTGGCTACACCTTC

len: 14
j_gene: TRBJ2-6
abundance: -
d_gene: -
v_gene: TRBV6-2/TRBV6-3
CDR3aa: CASSSLIGANVLTF
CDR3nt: TGTGCCAGCAGTTCTCTAATTGGGGCCAACGTCCTGACTTTC

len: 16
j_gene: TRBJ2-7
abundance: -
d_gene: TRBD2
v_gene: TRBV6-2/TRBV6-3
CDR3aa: CASSYAWTSGAYEQYF
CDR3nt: TGTGCCAGCAGTTACGCGTGGACTAGCGGAGCCTACGAGCAGTACTTC

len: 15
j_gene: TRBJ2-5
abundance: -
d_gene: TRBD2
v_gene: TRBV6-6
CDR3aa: CASSGLAGGQETQYF
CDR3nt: TGTGCCAGCAGCGGACTAGCGGGGGGCCAAGAGACCCAGTACTTC

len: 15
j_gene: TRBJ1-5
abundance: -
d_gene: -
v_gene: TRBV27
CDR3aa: CASSKRGGENQPQHF
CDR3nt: TGTGCCAGCAGTAAGAGAGGAGGGGAGAATCAGCCCCAGCATTTT

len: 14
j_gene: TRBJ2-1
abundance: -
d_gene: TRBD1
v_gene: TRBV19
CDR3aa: CASSIVQGAVEQFF
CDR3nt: TGTGCCAGTAGTATCGTTCAGGGGGCGGTTGAGCAGTTCTTC

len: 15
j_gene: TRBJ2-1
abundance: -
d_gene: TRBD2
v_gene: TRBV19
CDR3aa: CASSRGLADLGEQFF
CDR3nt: TGTGCCAGTAGTAGGGGACTAGCGGACTTGGGTGAGCAGTTCTTC

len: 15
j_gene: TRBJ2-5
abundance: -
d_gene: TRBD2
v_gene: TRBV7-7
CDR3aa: CASSQSGGQQETQYF
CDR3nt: TGTGCCAGCAGCCAGAGCGGGGGCCAACAAGAGACCCAGTACTTC

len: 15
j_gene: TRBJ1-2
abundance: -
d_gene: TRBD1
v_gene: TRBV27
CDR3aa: CASTPGQGPFYGYTF
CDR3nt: TGTGCCAGCACCCCGGGACAGGGCCCCTTCTATGGCTACACCTTC

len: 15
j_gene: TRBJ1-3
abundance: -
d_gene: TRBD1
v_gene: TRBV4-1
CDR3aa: CASSQEGGRGDTIYF
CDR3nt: TGCGCCAGCAGCCAAGAGGGCGGCAGGGGGGACACCATATATTTT

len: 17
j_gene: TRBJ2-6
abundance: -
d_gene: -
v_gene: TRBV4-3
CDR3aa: CASSQVYNPSGANVLTF
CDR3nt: TGCGCCAGCAGCCAAGTTTACAATCCCTCTGGGGCCAACGTCCTGACTTTC

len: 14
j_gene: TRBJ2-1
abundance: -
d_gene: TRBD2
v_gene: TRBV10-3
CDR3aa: CAISGGGGANEQFF
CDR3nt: TGTGCCATCAGTGGCGGCGGGGGGGCTAATGAGCAGTTCTTC

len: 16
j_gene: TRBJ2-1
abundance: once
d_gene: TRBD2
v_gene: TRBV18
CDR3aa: CASSPQTSGGYNEQFF
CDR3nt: TGTGCCAGCTCACCACAGACTAGCGGGGGATACAATGAGCAGTTCTTC

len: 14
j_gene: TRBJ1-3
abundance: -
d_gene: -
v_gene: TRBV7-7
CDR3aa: CASSPGDSGNTIYF
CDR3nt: TGTGCCAGCAGCCCAGGGGACTCTGGAAACACCATATATTTT

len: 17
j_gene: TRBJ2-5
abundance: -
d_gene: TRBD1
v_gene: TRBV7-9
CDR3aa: CASSLDSTGGAGGTQYF
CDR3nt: TGTGCCAGCAGCTTAGATTCTACAGGGGGCGCCGGGGGGACCCAGTACTTC

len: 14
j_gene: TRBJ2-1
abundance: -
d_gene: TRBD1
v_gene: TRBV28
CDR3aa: CAGPDRGCCDEQFF
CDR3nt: TGTGCCGGCCCAGACAGGGGGTGCTGTGATGAGCAGTTCTTC

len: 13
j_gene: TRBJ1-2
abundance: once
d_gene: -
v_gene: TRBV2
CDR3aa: CASSDRGRDGYTF
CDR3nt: TGTGCCAGCAGTGACCGAGGGAGGGATGGCTACACCTTC

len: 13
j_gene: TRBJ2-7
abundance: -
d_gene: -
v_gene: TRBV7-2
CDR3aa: CASSLERFYEQYF
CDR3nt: TGTGCCAGCAGCTTAGAACGGTTCTACGAGCAGTACTTC

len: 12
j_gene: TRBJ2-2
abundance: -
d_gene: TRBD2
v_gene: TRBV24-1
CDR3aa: CATDGGTGELFF
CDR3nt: TGTGCCACCGACGGGGGGACCGGGGAGCTGTTTTTT

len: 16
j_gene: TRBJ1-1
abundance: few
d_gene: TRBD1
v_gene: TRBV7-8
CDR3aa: CASSLVTGQGDTEAFF
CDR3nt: TGTGCCAGCAGCTTGGTAACAGGGCAGGGGGACACTGAAGCTTTCTTT

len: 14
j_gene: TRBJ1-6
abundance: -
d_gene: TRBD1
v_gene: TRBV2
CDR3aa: CASSVRTGGSPLHF
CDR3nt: TGTGCCAGCAGTGTCCGGACAGGAGGTTCACCCCTCCACTTT

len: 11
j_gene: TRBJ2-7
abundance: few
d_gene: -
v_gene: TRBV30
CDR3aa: CAWSNGGGQYF
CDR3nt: TGTGCCTGGTCCAACGGGGGTGGGCAGTACTTC

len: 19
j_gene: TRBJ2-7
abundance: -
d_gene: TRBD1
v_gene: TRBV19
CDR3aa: CASSPNAGTGPPALYEQYF
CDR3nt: TGTGCCAGTAGTCCAAATGCCGGGACAGGGCCACCTGCGTTGTACGAGCAGTACTTC

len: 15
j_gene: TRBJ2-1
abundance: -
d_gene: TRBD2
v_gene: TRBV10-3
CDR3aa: CAISESSGGPNEQFF
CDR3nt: TGTGCCATCAGTGAGTCTAGCGGGGGCCCCAATGAGCAGTTCTTC

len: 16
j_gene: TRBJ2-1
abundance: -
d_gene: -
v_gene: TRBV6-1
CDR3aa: CASSEGRVIPYNEQFF
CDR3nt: TGTGCCAGCAGTGAAGGCAGGGTAATTCCCTACAATGAGCAGTTCTTC

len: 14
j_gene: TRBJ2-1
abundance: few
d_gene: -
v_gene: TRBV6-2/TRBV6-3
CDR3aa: CASSPGGVNNEQFF
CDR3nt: TGTGCCAGCAGCCCCGGCGGGGTGAACAATGAGCAGTTCTTC

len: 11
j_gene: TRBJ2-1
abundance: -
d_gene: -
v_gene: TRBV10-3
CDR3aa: CAIRQGYEQFF
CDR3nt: TGTGCCATCAGGCAGGGGTATGAGCAGTTCTTC

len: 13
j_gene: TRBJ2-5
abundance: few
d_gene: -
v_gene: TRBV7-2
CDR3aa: CASSPPRFETQYF
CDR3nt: TGTGCCAGCAGCCCGCCGAGGTTTGAGACCCAGTACTTC

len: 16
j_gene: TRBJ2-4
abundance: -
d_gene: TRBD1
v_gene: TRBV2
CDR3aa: CASRAGTGVAKNIQYF
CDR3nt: TGTGCCAGCAGAGCCGGGACAGGGGTAGCCAAAAACATTCAGTACTTC

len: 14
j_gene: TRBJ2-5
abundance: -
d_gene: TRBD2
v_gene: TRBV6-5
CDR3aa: CASTTPSGGSAQYF
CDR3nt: TGTGCCAGCACCACGCCCAGCGGGGGGTCGGCCCAGTACTTC

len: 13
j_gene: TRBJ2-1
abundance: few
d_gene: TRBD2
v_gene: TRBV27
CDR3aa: CATRGGFWNEQFF
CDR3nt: TGTGCCACGCGGGGGGGGTTTTGGAATGAGCAGTTCTTC

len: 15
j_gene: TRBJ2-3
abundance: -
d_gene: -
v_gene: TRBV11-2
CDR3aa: CASSLEVRGSDTQYF
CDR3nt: TGTGCCAGCAGCCTTGAGGTCAGGGGTTCAGATACGCAGTATTTT

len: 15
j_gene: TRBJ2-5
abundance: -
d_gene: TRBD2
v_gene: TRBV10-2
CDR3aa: CASSGIAGDQETQYF
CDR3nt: TGCGCCAGCAGTGGGATAGCGGGGGATCAAGAGACCCAGTACTTC

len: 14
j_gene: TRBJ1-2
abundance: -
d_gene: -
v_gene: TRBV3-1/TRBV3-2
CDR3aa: CASSQGAEGNGYTF
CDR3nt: TGTGCCAGCAGCCAAGGGGCCGAGGGCAATGGCTACACCTTC

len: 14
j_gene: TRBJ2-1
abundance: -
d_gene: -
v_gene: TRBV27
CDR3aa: CASSITGTSRREFF
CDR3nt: TGTGCCAGCAGTATAACCGGGACTTCGCGAAGGGAGTTCTTC

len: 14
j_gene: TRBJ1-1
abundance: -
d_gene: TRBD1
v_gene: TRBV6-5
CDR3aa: CASIRGTGGTEAFF
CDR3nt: TGTGCCAGCATTAGAGGGACAGGCGGGACTGAAGCTTTCTTT

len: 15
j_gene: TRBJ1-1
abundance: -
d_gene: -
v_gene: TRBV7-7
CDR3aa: CASSPFTGLGAEAFF
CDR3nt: TGTGCCAGCAGCCCCTTTACAGGGCTTGGCGCTGAAGCTTTCTTT

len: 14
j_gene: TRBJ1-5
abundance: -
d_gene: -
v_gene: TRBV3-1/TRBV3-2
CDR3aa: CASSQGTAGEPQHF
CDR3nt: TGTGCCAGCAGCCAAGGGACAGCGGGGGAGCCCCAGCATTTT

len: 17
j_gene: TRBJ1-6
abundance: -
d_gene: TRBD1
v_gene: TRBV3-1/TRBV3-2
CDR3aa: CASSQRLPRQGPAVLHF
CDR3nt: TGTGCCAGCAGCCAAAGACTACCAAGACAGGGGCCCGCCGTCCTCCACTTT

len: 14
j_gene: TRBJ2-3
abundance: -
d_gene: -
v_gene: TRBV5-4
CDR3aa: CASKAKTSTDTQYF
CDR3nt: TGTGCCAGCAAGGCTAAGACTAGCACAGATACGCAGTATTTT

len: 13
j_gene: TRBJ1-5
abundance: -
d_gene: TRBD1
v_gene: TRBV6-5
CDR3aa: CASSRDREQSQHF
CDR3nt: TGTGCCAGCAGCCGGGACAGGGAACAATCCCAGCATTTT

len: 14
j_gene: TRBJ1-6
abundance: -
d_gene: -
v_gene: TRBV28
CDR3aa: CASSLQNRVSPLHF
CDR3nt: TGTGCCAGCAGCTTGCAGAACAGGGTTTCACCCCTCCACTTT